This T cell receptor beta chain was profiled in a study of blood T cell repertoires in COVID-19. Study as a whole: Sample material is recorded as cDNA or gDNA derived from T cells, B-cell-depleted T cells, or PBMCs.

Produced via immunoSEQ multiplex PCR; TCRdb's table is partial and in-frame only. The table has some 220,000 clones, 80% to 90% seen once. This receptor was identified in a woman over 75 with active or convalescent COVID-19. The sequencing sample was made of peripheral blood.

The CDR3 nucleotides are TGTGCCAGCGCGTTATCTCGCACAGATACGCAGTATTTT. Translating it yields CASALSRTDTQYF. The genes are TRBV6-4 and TRBJ2-3; D is unresolved. Trimming pared 8 bases from V and 1 base from J, leaving 10 bases between. The CDR3 totals 13 residues. CDR1 and CDR2 (germline): MRHNA, SNTAGT.